This T cell receptor (beta chain) was identified in a study of OX40 agonist ivuxolimab in advanced cancers. Across the study: Dose-escalation patients were diagnosed with hepatocellular carcinoma, melanoma, renal cell cancer or head and neck cancer. Three patients, one with hepatocellular carcinoma and two with cutaneous melanoma, achieved partial responses.

Libraries were prepared by immunoSEQ multiplex PCR; TCRdb keeps only in-frame clonotypes and omits some of them. The sample lists around 70,000 clones; roughly 80% were seen once. Per the germline V gene, CDR1 is MNHNY and CDR2 is SVGAGI (reference sequence). CDR3 size: 15 residues. The V segment lost 2 bases and the J segment 4 bases; nucleotides outside the gene matches: 7. This chain joins TRBV6-6 and TRBJ1-2; TRBD1 agrees at 7 bases. This receptor was identified in an adult with an advanced solid tumor such as melanoma, head and neck, liver or kidney cancer. Sample: CD4+ or CD8+ T cells sorted from blood, taken in a trial of the OX40 agonist ivuxolimab. CDR3 bases: TGTGCCAGCAGTTACAATGGAAGGGGGCCCTATGGCTACACCTTC. Translating it yields CASSYNGRGPYGYTF.